What follows are 25 T cell receptor beta chains derived from one specimen sequenced in a study of shared clonotypes between healthy human individuals. Repertoires were generated with immunoSEQ multiplex PCR, while TCRdb's copy carries only in-frame clones and drops some. Among around 1.4 million clones listed, 98% were seen once. Sequencing was carried out using naive CD4+ T cells sorted from blood. Stated subset: CD45RA+ positively selected. These receptors originate from a man aged 25-45 years in good health.

The chain recombines TRBV27 with TRBJ2-3; D remains unclear. Trimming left V 8 bases short and J 6 bases short, with 6 bases between. The CDR3 extends over 10 amino acids. Germline CDR1 MNHEY, CDR2 SMNVEV (reference sequence). The CDR3 region has the DNA TGTGCCAGCGGGCGTGATACGCAGTATTTT. Encoded protein: CASGRDTQYF.

The V call is TRBV7-2, the J call TRBJ2-1; D is possibly TRBD2 (6 bases). Per germline, CDR1 SGHTA and CDR2 FQGNSA. The CDR3 is 17 amino acids. Trimming took 1 base from V and 7 from J, leaving 20 bases between them. CDR3 nucleotide sequence: TGTGCCAGCAGCTTAGATAGTGGGAGGTACGGGAAAAATGAGCAGTTCTTC. Translation gives CASSLDSGRYGKNEQFF.

The chain combines TRBV7-2 with TRBJ2-1; D is uncertain. The germline gives CDR1 SGHTA, CDR2 FQGNSA. Trimming pared 4 bases from V and 10 bases from J, leaving 11 bases between. The CDR3 is made up of 12 amino acids. This CDR3 reads CASSSLTGEQFF. CDR3 nucleotide sequence: TGTGCCAGCAGCTCCCTGACCGGGGAGCAGTTCTTC.

This sequence joins TRBV23-1 and TRBJ2-3; D may be TRBD1 (5 bases). TRBV23-1 is an open reading frame whose function is uncertain. V was cut by 1 base and J by 6 bases, with 26 bases left in between. The CDR3 spans 19 residues. The CDR3 sequence is CASSQFKAIRGQATDTQYF. CDR3 coding DNA: TGCGCCAGCAGTCAATTTAAAGCTATAAGGGGCCAGGCGACGGATACGCAGTATTTT.

This chain links TRBV11-2 with TRBJ2-1, with D perhaps matching TRBD1 (6 bases). The germline V and J ends were trimmed by 5 bases and 4 bases, with 15 bases remaining between them. Germline CDR1 SGHAT, CDR2 FQNNGV. There are 15 residues in the CDR3. The CDR3 region is CASSATGPKYNEQFF. The CDR3 nucleotides read TGTGCCAGCAGCGCGACAGGACCTAAATACAATGAGCAGTTCTTC.

The chain recombines TRBV14 with TRBJ2-3; 11 bases line up with TRBD2. Germline V gene data show CDR1 as SGHDN and CDR2 as FVKESK. The V segment lost 2 bases and the J segment 5 bases; nucleotides outside the gene matches: 15. The CDR3 totals 19 residues. The chain's CDR3 is CASSQQGRGVLAGGDTQYF. CDR3 DNA: TGTGCCAGCAGCCAACAGGGCAGGGGAGTTCTAGCGGGAGGAGATACGCAGTATTTT.

The chain uses TRBV7-2 and TRBJ2-7, with D possibly being TRBD1 (6 bases). CDR3 length equals 14 residues. With 2 bases removed from V and 7 bases from J, the gap between germline ends came to 15 bases. CDR1 and CDR2 (germline): SGHTA, FQGNSA. In DNA form, the CDR3 reads TGTGCCAGCAGCTTAACCAGGGGCAGAGGGGAGCAGTACTTC. Protein product: CASSLTRGRGEQYF.

The V gene is TRBV5-1, the J gene TRBJ2-1; weak D call: TRBD1 (5 bases). CDR3 length equals 13 residues. In germline, CDR1 is SGHRS, CDR2 YFSETQ. Trimming shortened V by 0 bases and J by 10 bases, and 11 bases separated the two germline ends. CDR3 amino acids: CASSLEQVFEQFF. DNA of the CDR3: TGCGCCAGCAGCTTGGAACAGGTCTTCGAGCAGTTCTTC.

This rearrangement joins TRBV7-2 to TRBJ2-6; D gene uncertain. The germline V and J ends were trimmed by 3 bases and 2 bases, with 8 bases remaining between them. The CDR3 runs to 15 residues. Germline V lookup: CDR1 SGHTA, CDR2 FQGNSA. In DNA form, the CDR3 reads TGTGCCAGCAGCTTCTTGGGTCCTGGGGCCAACGTCCTGACTTTC. Residues: CASSFLGPGANVLTF.

The genes are TRBV4-2 and TRBJ2-1, with D perhaps matching TRBD2 (5 bases). With 2 bases removed from V and 4 bases from J, the gap between germline ends came to 12 bases. The length of the CDR3 is 15 residues. From germline, CDR1 is LGHNA and CDR2 YNFKEQ. The chain's CDR3 is CASSQISDSYNEQFF. CDR3 in DNA: TGTGCCAGCAGCCAAATTAGCGATAGTTACAATGAGCAGTTCTTC.

Remarks on this clone: One end of the junction is discordant with germline, which a read error may explain. The chain recombines TRBV5-1 with TRBJ2-7; 9 bases are a match to TRBD1. The germline V gene encodes CDR1 SGHRS and CDR2 YFSETQ. The CDR3 spans 14 residues. In DNA, the CDR3 is TGCGCCAGCAACTTGGGACAGGGCGCCTACGAGCAGTACTTC. Protein sequence: CASNLGQGAYEQYF.

CDR3 amino acids: CASRREEGQRNEQFF. Here the CDR3 DNA reads TGTGCCAGCAGACGGGAGGAGGGGCAAAGGAATGAGCAGTTCTTC. The chain employs TRBV28 and TRBJ2-1; 7 bases fit TRBD2. CDR1 is MDHEN and CDR2 is SYDVKM in the germline V gene. The CDR3 contains 15 residues. J was trimmed by 7 bases and V by 6 bases; bases with no gene match: 12.

This sequence joins TRBV28 and TRBJ2-7; no firm D call. This CDR3 is 13 amino acids long. Per germline, CDR1 MDHEN and CDR2 SYDVKM. V gave up 5 bases and J gave up 5 bases, with 13 bases separating them. The CDR3 DNA reads TGTGCCAGCAGTCCACCAGCGATACACGAGCAGTACTTC. Residues: CASSPPAIHEQYF.

CDR3 loop: CASSTNPQYQETQYF. DNA for the CDR3: TGTGCCAGTAGTACCAACCCCCAGTACCAAGAGACCCAGTACTTC. This chain joins TRBV19 and TRBJ2-5, with unresolved D. This CDR3 spans 15 amino acids. Germline loops: CDR1 LNHDA, CDR2 SQIVND (reference sequence). V dropped 4 bases and J dropped 0 bases, with 12 bases sitting between them.

The V gene is TRBV2, the J gene TRBJ2-7, with unresolved D. Germline V gene sequence: CDR1 SNHLY, CDR2 FYNNEI. CDR3 length equals 15 residues. V was trimmed by 2 bases and J by 2 bases, leaving 13 bases between them. The CDR3 is CASSEFRGVTYEQYF. The CDR3 nucleotides read TGTGCCAGCAGTGAATTTCGTGGGGTAACCTACGAGCAGTACTTC.

Notes on this clone: The same CDR3 is also encoded by other DNA sequences in this sample. This sequence joins TRBV29-1 and TRBJ1-1, with D perhaps TRBD1 (5 bases). V gave up 6 bases and J gave up 0 bases, with 11 bases separating them. This CDR3 contains 13 residues. Germline assignment: CDR1 SQVTM and CDR2 ANQGSEA. In DNA form, the CDR3 reads TGCAGCGTCGGCAGGGTGCTGAACACTGAAGCTTTCTTT. Protein product: CSVGRVLNTEAFF.

V and J are TRBV6-1 and TRBJ1-2; D possibly corresponds to TRBD1 (6 bases). The germline CDR1 and CDR2 sequences are MNHNS and SASEGT. V dropped 3 bases and J dropped 7 bases, with 12 bases sitting between them. CDR3 length: 13 residues. The DNA for the CDR3 is TGTGCCAGCAGTGAGCCGACAGGACGTGGCTACACCTTC. Residues: CASSEPTGRGYTF.

The chain has TRBV5-1 and TRBJ2-7; unclear D gene. The CDR3 totals 15 residues. V dropped 0 bases and J dropped 5 bases, with 15 bases sitting between them. Per the germline V gene, CDR1 is SGHRS and CDR2 is YFSETQ. The CDR3 here is CASSLDNRVANEQYF. CDR3 nucleotide sequence: TGCGCCAGCAGCTTGGATAATCGAGTAGCTAACGAGCAGTACTTC.

The genes are TRBV28 and TRBJ1-4; D gene unclear. The V end lost 6 bases, the J end lost 8 bases, and 16 bases lay between the germline ends. Germline V CDR1 and CDR2: MDHEN, SYDVKM. The CDR3 extends over 14 amino acids. The CDR3 DNA sequence: TGTGCCAGCAGGCCGGCCGTTTATAGCGAAAAACTGTTTTTT. This codes for CASRPAVYSEKLFF.

The rearrangement links TRBV6-5 to TRBJ2-3; D is undetermined. The V gene's germline CDR1 is MNHEY and CDR2 SVGAGI. The CDR3 covers 14 residues. Trimming removed 2 bases from V and 5 bases from J, with 11 bases in between. The CDR3 reads CASSYGVPIDTQYF. CDR3 DNA sequence: TGTGCCAGCAGTTACGGCGTCCCAATAGATACGCAGTATTTT.

The chain uses TRBV9 and TRBJ1-2; perhaps TRBD1 as D (6 bases). Germline values: CDR1 SGDLS, CDR2 YYNGEE. V shed 0 bases and J shed 8 bases, with 14 bases lying between them. This CDR3 comprises 14 residues. The CDR3 region is CASSVVGGGEGYTF. The CDR3 DNA is TGTGCCAGCAGCGTAGTGGGGGGCGGAGAAGGCTACACCTTC.

V is TRBV9 and J is TRBJ2-3, with TRBD1 matching over 9 bases. The CDR3 length is 15 residues. Germline CDR1 is SGDLS and CDR2 is YYNGEE. V dropped 3 bases and J dropped 5; count of bases not matched to a gene: 7. This CDR3 reads CASSARDREGDTQYF. The CDR3 nucleotides read TGTGCCAGCAGCGCCCGGGACAGGGAGGGAGATACGCAGTATTTT.

The chain recombines TRBV7-8 with TRBJ2-7, with D uncertain. V lost 8 bases to trimming and J lost 4 bases, with 12 bases between them. CDR3 length: 12 residues. Germline CDR1 and CDR2: SGHVS and FQNEAQ. The CDR3 DNA follows: TGTGCCAGCGGATCCCGTAGTTACGAGCAGTACTTC. It encodes CASGSRSYEQYF.

J is TRBJ2-1 and V is TRBV7-8, with TRBD2 matching over 11 bases. V shed 0 bases and J 9 bases; nucleotides not matched to a gene: 7. The CDR3 sequence is 16 residues long. Germline-derived CDR1 and CDR2 are SGHVS and FQNEAQ. CDR3 region: CASSLAEVAGGFEQFF. DNA for the CDR3: TGTGCCAGCAGCTTAGCGGAAGTAGCGGGAGGGTTTGAGCAGTTCTTC.

The rearrangement joins TRBV2 to TRBJ2-1, with 10 positions matching TRBD2. Germline CDR1 reads SNHLY; CDR2 reads FYNNEI. The CDR3 is 15 residues long. The V and J ends lost 4 bases and 3 bases, in that order; junction bases with no gene match: 3. CDR3 protein: CASSGGTSDYNEQFF. The CDR3 DNA sequence: TGTGCCAGCAGTGGCGGGACTAGCGACTACAATGAGCAGTTCTTC.